The sample holds one count of the clone carrying this T cell receptor (beta chain). This entry comes from a study of blood T cell repertoires in COVID-19. The wider study: PBMCs, B-cell-depleted T cells, or T cells provided the cDNA or gDNA that made up the material.

Per germline, CDR1 MNHEY and CDR2 SVGEGT. Trimming left V 2 bases short and J 8 bases short, with 15 bases between. The CDR3 extends over 15 amino acids. Repertoires were generated with immunoSEQ multiplex PCR, while TCRdb's copy carries only in-frame clones and drops some. This table has roughly 300,000 clones, over 75% appearing once. The participants were between about 18 and 100 years old and came from some 23 US areas. Clinical histories supplied by participants themselves formed the basis of cohort assignment. Before being deemed recovered, Cohort 3 donors had two negative PCRs, clearance, or symptom resolution.

The rearrangement links TRBV6-2 or TRBV6-3 to TRBJ1-4; D may be TRBD1 (6 bases). Material for sequencing was PBMCs or T cells enriched from blood (not recorded which). The receptor was isolated from a woman in her 30s who had recovered from COVID-19. CDR3 region: CASSYRNRAYEKLFF. DNA of the CDR3: TGTGCCAGCAGTTACCGGAACAGGGCTTACGAAAAACTGTTTTTT.